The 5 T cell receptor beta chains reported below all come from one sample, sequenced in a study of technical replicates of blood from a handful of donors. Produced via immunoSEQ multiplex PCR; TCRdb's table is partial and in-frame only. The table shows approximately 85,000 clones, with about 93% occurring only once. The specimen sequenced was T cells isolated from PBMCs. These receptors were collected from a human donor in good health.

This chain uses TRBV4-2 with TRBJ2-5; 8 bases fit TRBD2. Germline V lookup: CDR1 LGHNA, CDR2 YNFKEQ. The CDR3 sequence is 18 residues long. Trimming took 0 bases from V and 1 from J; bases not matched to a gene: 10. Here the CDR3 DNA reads TGTGCCAGCAGCCAAGATCTCAGGGCGGGGGGCCTCCAAGAGACCCAGTACTTC. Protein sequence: CASSQDLRAGGLQETQYF.

The CDR3, as DNA: TGTGCCAGCAGTTCCCTTGACAGGGGGCGGAGCTCCTACAATGAGCAGTTCTTC. This encodes CASSSLDRGRSSYNEQFF. V usage is TRBV27 and J usage is TRBJ2-1, with TRBD1 matching 10 bases. The length of the CDR3 is 18 residues. Per the germline V gene, CDR1 is MNHEY and CDR2 is SMNVEV (reference sequence). V was clipped by 4 bases and J by 0 bases; unmatched bases: 9.

The CDR3 region has the DNA TGTGCCAGCACCCTCGGACTAGCGATCAACGAGCAGTACTTC. Translation gives CASTLGLAINEQYF. This sequence joins TRBV7-2 and TRBJ2-7, with 9 bases identical to TRBD2. This CDR3 has 14 residues. After removal of 7 bases from V and 5 bases from J, the junction contained 9 bases not matched to a gene. Germline assignment: CDR1 SGHTA and CDR2 FQGNSA.

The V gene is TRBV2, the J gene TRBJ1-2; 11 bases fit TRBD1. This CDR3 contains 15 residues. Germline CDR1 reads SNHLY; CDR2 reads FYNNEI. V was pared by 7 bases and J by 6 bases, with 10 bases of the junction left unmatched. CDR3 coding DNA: TGTGCCAGCACAGGACAGGGGGCGGTCGGGGATGGCTACACCTTC. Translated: CASTGQGAVGDGYTF.

DNA for the CDR3: TGTGCCAGCACCGACAGACGGATTAACTATGGCTACACCTTC. It translates to CASTDRRINYGYTF. The chain has TRBV6-5 and TRBJ1-2, with D maybe TRBD1 (5 bases). Germline CDR1 reads MNHEY; CDR2 reads SVGAGI. The CDR3 is made up of 14 amino acids. Trimming took 7 bases from V and 1 from J, leaving 13 bases between them.